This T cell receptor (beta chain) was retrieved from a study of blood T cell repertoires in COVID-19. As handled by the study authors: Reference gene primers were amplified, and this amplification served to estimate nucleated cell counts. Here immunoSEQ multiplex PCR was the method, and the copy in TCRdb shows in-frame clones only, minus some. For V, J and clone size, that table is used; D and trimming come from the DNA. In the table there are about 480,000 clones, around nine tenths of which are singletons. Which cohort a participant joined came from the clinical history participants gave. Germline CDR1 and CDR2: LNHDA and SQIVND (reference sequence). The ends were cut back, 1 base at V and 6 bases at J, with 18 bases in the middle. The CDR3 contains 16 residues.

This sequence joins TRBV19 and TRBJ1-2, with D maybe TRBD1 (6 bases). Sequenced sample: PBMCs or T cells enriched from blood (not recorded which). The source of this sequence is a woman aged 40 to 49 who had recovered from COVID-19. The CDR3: CASSIVPPQGKNGYTF. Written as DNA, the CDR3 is TGTGCCAGTAGTATAGTCCCCCCCCAGGGGAAGAATGGCTACACCTTC.